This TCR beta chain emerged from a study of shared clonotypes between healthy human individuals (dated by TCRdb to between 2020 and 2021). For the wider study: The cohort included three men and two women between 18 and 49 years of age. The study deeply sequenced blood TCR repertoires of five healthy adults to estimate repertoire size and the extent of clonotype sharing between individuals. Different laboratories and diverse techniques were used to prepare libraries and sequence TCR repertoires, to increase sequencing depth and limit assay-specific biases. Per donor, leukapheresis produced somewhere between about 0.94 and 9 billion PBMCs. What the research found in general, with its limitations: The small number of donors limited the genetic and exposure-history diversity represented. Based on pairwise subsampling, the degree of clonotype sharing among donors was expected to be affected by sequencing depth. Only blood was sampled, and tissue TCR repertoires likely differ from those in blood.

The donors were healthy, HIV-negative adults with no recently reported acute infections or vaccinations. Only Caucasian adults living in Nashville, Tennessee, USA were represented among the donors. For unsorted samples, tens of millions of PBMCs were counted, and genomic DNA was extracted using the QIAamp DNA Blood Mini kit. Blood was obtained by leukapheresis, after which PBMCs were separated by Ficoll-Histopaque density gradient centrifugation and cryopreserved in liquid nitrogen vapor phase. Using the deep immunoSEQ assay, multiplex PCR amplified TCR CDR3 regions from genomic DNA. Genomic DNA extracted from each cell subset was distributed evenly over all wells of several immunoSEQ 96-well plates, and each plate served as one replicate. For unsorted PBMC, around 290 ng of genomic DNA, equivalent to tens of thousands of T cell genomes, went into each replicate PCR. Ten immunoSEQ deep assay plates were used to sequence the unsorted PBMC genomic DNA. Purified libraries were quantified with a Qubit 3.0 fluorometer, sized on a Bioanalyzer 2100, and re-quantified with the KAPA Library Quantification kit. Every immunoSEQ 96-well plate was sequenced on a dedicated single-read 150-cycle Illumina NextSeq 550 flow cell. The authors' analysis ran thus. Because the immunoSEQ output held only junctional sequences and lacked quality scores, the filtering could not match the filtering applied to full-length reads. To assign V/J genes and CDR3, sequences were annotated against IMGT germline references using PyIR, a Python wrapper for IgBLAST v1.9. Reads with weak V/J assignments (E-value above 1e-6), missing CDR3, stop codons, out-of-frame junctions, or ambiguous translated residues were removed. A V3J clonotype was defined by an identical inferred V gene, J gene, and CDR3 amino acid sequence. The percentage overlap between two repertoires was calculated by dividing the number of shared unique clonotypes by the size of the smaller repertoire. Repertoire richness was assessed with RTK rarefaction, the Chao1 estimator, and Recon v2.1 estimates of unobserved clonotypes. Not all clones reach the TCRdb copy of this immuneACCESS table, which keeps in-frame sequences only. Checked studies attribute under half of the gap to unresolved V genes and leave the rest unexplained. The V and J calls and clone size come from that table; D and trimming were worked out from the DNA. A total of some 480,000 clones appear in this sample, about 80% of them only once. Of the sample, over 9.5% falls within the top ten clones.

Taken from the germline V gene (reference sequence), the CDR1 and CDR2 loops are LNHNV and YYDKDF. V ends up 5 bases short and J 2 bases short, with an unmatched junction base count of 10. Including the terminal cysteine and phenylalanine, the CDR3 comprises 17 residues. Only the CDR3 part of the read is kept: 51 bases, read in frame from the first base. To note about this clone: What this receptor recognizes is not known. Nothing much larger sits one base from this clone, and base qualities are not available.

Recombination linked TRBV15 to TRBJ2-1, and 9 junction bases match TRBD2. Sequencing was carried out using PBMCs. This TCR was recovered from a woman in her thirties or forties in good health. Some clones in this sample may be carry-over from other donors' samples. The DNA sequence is TGTGCCACCAGCGGAAGGAGATTAGCGGGAGCCTACAATGAGCAGTTCTTC. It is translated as CATSGRRLAGAYNEQFF.